This is a list of T cell receptor beta chains from one sample in a study of blood T cell repertoires in COVID-19. Profiling relied on immunoSEQ multiplex PCR, and the TCRdb table lists in-frame clones only, not all of them. The table has about 180,000 clones, 80% to 90% seen once; the top ten hold approximately 2.1%. The material sequenced was peripheral blood. The receptor set was obtained from a man between 18 and 35 years old who had recovered from COVID-19. Each CDR3 is given with its conserved first and last residue. The D gene is left open where the match is weak. Clone size is stated in some rows and not others, as once, few, many or a class when expanded.

V	J	D	size	DNA	CDR3
TRBV5-1	TRBJ1-1	.	once	TGCGCCAGCAGCTTTGGACAATCGAACACTGAAGCTTTCTTT	CASSFGQSNTEAFF
TRBV21-1	TRBJ2-1	.	.	TGTGCCAGCAGCAAAGGCCCTCCGGGAGCGGGAGGGAGAAATGAGCAGTTCTTC	CASSKGPPGAGGRNEQFF
TRBV7-9	TRBJ2-7	TRBD2	.	TGTGCCAGCAGCTTGAGCGGGGGGGGCTCCTACGAGCAGTACTTC	CASSLSGGGSYEQYF
TRBV11-2	TRBJ2-2	.	.	TGTGCCAGCAGCCCCTGGACAGTTAACACCGGGGAGCTGTTTTTT	CASSPWTVNTGELFF
TRBV19	TRBJ2-2	.	.	TGTGCCAGTAGTATAGATCGGACAGCCGGGGAGCTGTTTTTT	CASSIDRTAGELFF
TRBV5-1	TRBJ2-7	TRBD2	.	TGCGCCAGCAGCTCCGGGACTAGCGGATGGGCCGAGCAGTACTTC	CASSSGTSGWAEQYF
TRBV12-3/TRBV12-4	TRBJ1-5	.	few	TGTGCCAGCAGTTTACTTTATCAGCCCCAGCATTTT	CASSLLYQPQHF
TRBV5-1	TRBJ2-5	TRBD2	.	TGCGCCAGCAGCAAATTACTAGCGGCAGTCGAAGAGACCCAGTACTTC	CASSKLLAAVEETQYF
TRBV29-1	TRBJ2-7	TRBD1	.	TGCAGCGTACGAAGGGGGCAAAACGAGCAGTACTTC	CSVRRGQNEQYF
TRBV9	TRBJ2-7	.	.	TGTGCCAGCAGCGCGGCTAGCTTCTCCTACGAGCAGTACTTC	CASSAASFSYEQYF
TRBV27	TRBJ1-1	TRBD1	.	TGTGCCAGCAGTCCGAGGCGACAGGGGCTCAAAACTTTCTTT	CASSPRRQGLKTFF
TRBV27	TRBJ1-6	.	.	TGTGCCAGCAGTTTATTCGGTTCACCCCTCCACTTT	CASSLFGSPLHF
TRBV2	TRBJ2-1	TRBD2	.	TGTGCCAGCACTAGCGGGAGGAACGGAAATGAGCAGTTCTTC	CASTSGRNGNEQFF
TRBV3-1/TRBV3-2	TRBJ2-7	TRBD1	.	TGTGCCAGCAGCCACCGGGACAGGAGGACCTACGAGCAGTACTTC	CASSHRDRRTYEQYF
TRBV6-4	TRBJ2-1	TRBD2	.	TGTGCCAGCAGCGCCTCTGCAGCGGGAGGGTACAATGAGCAGTTCTTC	CASSASAAGGYNEQFF
TRBV3-1/TRBV3-2	TRBJ2-2	TRBD2	.	TGTGCCAGCAGCCACCTAGCGGGAGGTTCCACCGGGGAGCTGTTTTTT	CASSHLAGGSTGELFF
TRBV27	TRBJ2-7	TRBD2	.	TGTGCCAGCAGGGGACTAGCCGACGAGCAGTACTTC	CASRGLADEQYF
TRBV5-4	TRBJ2-3	.	.	TGTGCCAGCAGCTTGGGACCGGGGAGGGGGGAAGATACGCAGTATTTT	CASSLGPGRGEDTQYF
TRBV3-1/TRBV3-2	TRBJ2-1	TRBD1	.	TGTGCCAGCAGCAACCGGGACAGGGGAATGTTCTTC	CASSNRDRGMFF
TRBV9	TRBJ1-1	.	once	TGTGCCAGCAGCGTAGATGGGGGGGACACTGAAGCTTTCTTT	CASSVDGGDTEAFF
TRBV7-2	TRBJ2-4	.	.	TGTGCCAGCAGCTTAAGCGGGTTAGGGGCCAAAAACATTCAGTACTTC	CASSLSGLGAKNIQYF
TRBV28	TRBJ1-1	.	.	TGTGCCAGCACCCAAGACCCAGGGCGCGCTTTCTTT	CASTQDPGRAFF
TRBV30	TRBJ2-7	.	.	TGTGCCTGGAGTGTACATGCGGGAGAGCAGTACTTC	CAWSVHAGEQYF
TRBV5-6	TRBJ2-7	TRBD2	.	TGTGCCAGCAGCCCGGGACTAGCGGGAGGGCCCGACTACGAGCAGTACTTC	CASSPGLAGGPDYEQYF
TRBV7-2	TRBJ2-3	TRBD2	.	TGTGCCAGCAGCCCCAGGACTAGCGGGAGGGCCACAGATACGCAGTATTTT	CASSPRTSGRATDTQYF
TRBV3-1/TRBV3-2	TRBJ1-3	.	.	TGTGCCAGCAGCCAGTGGCAAGGAAACACCATATATTTT	CASSQWQGNTIYF
TRBV7-9	TRBJ2-7	TRBD1	.	TGTGCCAGCAGCTCGACAGGGGCCTACGAGCAGTACTTC	CASSSTGAYEQYF
TRBV5-1	TRBJ1-6	.	.	TGCGCCAGCAGCCAAGAAGTGGGGGCTAATTCACCCCTCCACTTT	CASSQEVGANSPLHF
TRBV12-3/TRBV12-4	TRBJ2-7	TRBD1	.	TGTGCCAGCAGTCCCGGGACAGCTTACGAGCAGTACTTC	CASSPGTAYEQYF
TRBV5-1	TRBJ2-7	TRBD1	.	TGCGCCAGCACCCGGGACAGTCCCAGAGTCTACGAGCAGTACTTC	CASTRDSPRVYEQYF
TRBV28	TRBJ2-1	.	.	TGTGCCAGCAGCCCCCGGAATGAGCAGTTCTTC	CASSPRNEQFF
TRBV7-9	TRBJ2-3	.	.	TGTGCCAGCAGCTCATCCAGTTGGTTCCAGGCAGATACGCAGTATTTT	CASSSSSWFQADTQYF
TRBV5-6	TRBJ2-1	TRBD2	.	TGTGCCAGCAGCTTAGTGGGACTAGCAGGCAATGAGCAGTTCTTC	CASSLVGLAGNEQFF
TRBV5-1	TRBJ1-4	.	.	TGCGCCAGCAGCTGGGGGCCGGCAGGGAGGGAAGAAAAACTGTTTTTT	CASSWGPAGREEKLFF
TRBV20-1	TRBJ2-1	.	many	TGCAGTGCTAGGCGGAATGAGCAGTTCTTC	CSARRNEQFF
TRBV5-1	TRBJ2-2	TRBD2	once	TGCGCCAGCAGCTTGGCCGGGCTAGCGGGAGCCGGGGAGCTGTTTTTT	CASSLAGLAGAGELFF
TRBV5-6	TRBJ2-3	TRBD2	.	TGTGCCAGCAGCCTCAATAGCGGGAGTAGGGATACGCAGTATTTT	CASSLNSGSRDTQYF
TRBV5-1	TRBJ2-1	TRBD2	.	TGCGCCAGCAGCGGGGGGACTAGCGGGATGAACAATGAGCAGTTCTTC	CASSGGTSGMNNEQFF
TRBV9	TRBJ1-6	TRBD1	.	TGTGCCAGCAGCCCCCGGGACAGACCCTCACCCCTCCACTTT	CASSPRDRPSPLHF
TRBV9	TRBJ2-3	TRBD2	.	TGTGCCAGCAGCGTAGCTATCGCGGCGGGAGAGCCCGATACGCAGTATTTT	CASSVAIAAGEPDTQYF
TRBV7-8	TRBJ2-7	TRBD2	.	TGTGCCAGCCTTCCCCGGACTAGCGGGACCTACGAGCAGTACTTC	CASLPRTSGTYEQYF
TRBV5-6	TRBJ1-1	.	.	TGTGCCAGCAGCTTCAGGCAGCTAGAAGCTTTCTTT	CASSFRQLEAFF
TRBV10-3	TRBJ1-1	.	.	TGTGCCATCAGTGATTTATCCGGGGAGACTGAAGCTTTCTTT	CAISDLSGETEAFF
TRBV27	TRBJ2-1	.	once	TGTGCCAGCCGGTATCTGGGCGGGCCCTACAATGAGCAGTTCTTC	CASRYLGGPYNEQFF
TRBV6-5	TRBJ2-2	.	.	TGTGCCAGCAGTTACGCCGTACCCAGACAGGCCGGGGAGCTGTTTTTT	CASSYAVPRQAGELFF
TRBV7-9	TRBJ1-5	.	once	TGTGCCAGCAGCTTTGGGCAGGAACGGCATTTT	CASSFGQERHF
TRBV24-1	TRBJ2-3	.	.	TGTGCCACCAGCCACGGGGATATTCGGGGAGATACGCAGTATTTT	CATSHGDIRGDTQYF
TRBV21-1	TRBJ1-2	.	.	TGTGCCAGCGGCCCCAGGGGGAGGTGGGGTAACTATGGCTACACCTTC	CASGPRGRWGNYGYTF
TRBV19	TRBJ1-2	TRBD1	.	TGTGCCAGTAGTGTCCAGGGGGCCAACTATGGCTACACCTTC	CASSVQGANYGYTF
TRBV27	TRBJ1-1	TRBD1	.	TGTGCCAGCAGTCCCCATCGGACAGGGTTGGGCACTGAAGCTTTCTTT	CASSPHRTGLGTEAFF
TRBV2	TRBJ2-7	TRBD2	.	TGTGCCAGCAGTGACATTGGGCTAGCGGACTCCTACGAGCAGTACTTC	CASSDIGLADSYEQYF
TRBV23-1	TRBJ1-2	.	.	TGCGCCAGCAGTGAATGCAGCCCCTCCAGGGCTACAAACTATGGCTACACCTTC	CASSECSPSRATNYGYTF
TRBV7-9	TRBJ2-2	TRBD2	.	TGTGCCAGCAGCTTTTTTGGACTAGCGCTAACGAACACCGGGGAGCTGTTTTTT	CASSFFGLALTNTGELFF